This TCR beta chain was identified during a study of blood T cell repertoires in COVID-19. Clones were read by immunoSEQ multiplex PCR, and TCRdb kept only the in-frame ones, dropping some. Counted here are just over 95,000 clones, about 81% occurring once; the ten biggest clones make up about 4.3%. Between the trimmed V and J ends, which lost 4 bases and 8 bases, there was a span of 12 bases. This CDR3 has 14 residues. Germline V gene data show CDR1 as LNHDA and CDR2 as SQIVND (reference sequence). What was sequenced was peripheral blood. The chain employs TRBV19 and TRBJ1-6, with no clear D. The TCR comes from a man aged 55 to 70 with acute or convalescent COVID-19. The CDR3 protein is CASSRRAEDSPLHF. For the CDR3, the DNA is TGTGCCAGTAGTAGGAGGGCGGAGGATTCACCCCTCCACTTT.